The rows below give T cell receptor beta chains drawn from one sample of a study of metastatic and nonmetastatic thyroid tumors. TCRdb re-clonotyped the PCR reads through MiXCR. The table includes about 92,000 clones, 14% to 15% detected once. The sample consisted of blood. These receptors were obtained from a female donor with papillary thyroid cancer or a benign thyroid nodule (not recorded which). Some clones in this sample may be carry-over from other donors' samples. CDR3s include the opening cysteine and the closing phenylalanine or tryptophan. A D gene is named only where the DNA matches it firmly. The listing skips clone size in some rows; elsewhere it reads once, few, many or a size class.

d_gene: -
v_gene: TRBV11-2
j_gene: TRBJ1-6
abundance: many
CDR3aa: CASSLWWAQRGYNSPLHF
CDR3nt: TGTGCCAGCAGCTTATGGTGGGCACAGAGGGGTTATAATTCACCCCTCCACTTT

d_gene: -
v_gene: TRBV6-1
j_gene: TRBJ1-2
abundance: many
CDR3aa: CASRTGSGYTF
CDR3nt: TGTGCCAGCAGGACCGGGAGTGGCTACACCTTC

d_gene: TRBD1
v_gene: TRBV9
j_gene: TRBJ1-3
abundance: many
CDR3aa: CASSSGTGVENTIYF
CDR3nt: TGTGCCAGCAGCTCCGGGACAGGGGTAGAGAACACCATATATTTT

d_gene: -
v_gene: TRBV19
j_gene: TRBJ1-2
abundance: few
CDR3aa: CASSIAGSGYNF
CDR3nt: TGTGCCAGTAGTATAGCGGGCAGTGGCTACAACTTC

d_gene: -
v_gene: TRBV5-1
j_gene: TRBJ2-7
abundance: many
CDR3aa: CASSPGTEGNEQYF
CDR3nt: TGCGCCAGCAGCCCAGGGACGGAAGGCAACGAGCAGTACTTC

d_gene: -
v_gene: TRBV2
j_gene: TRBJ2-2
abundance: -
CDR3aa: CASSQAWDVGELFF
CDR3nt: TGTGCCAGCAGCCAAGCATGGGATGTCGGGGAGCTGTTTTTT

d_gene: -
v_gene: TRBV5-1
j_gene: TRBJ1-6
abundance: many
CDR3aa: CASSLEGNSPLHF
CDR3nt: TGCGCCAGCAGCCTGGAAGGGAATTCACCCCTCCACTTT

d_gene: -
v_gene: TRBV20-1
j_gene: TRBJ2-2
abundance: many
CDR3aa: CSAREDYLSSGELFF
CDR3nt: TGCAGTGCTAGAGAGGACTACCTCTCATCCGGGGAGCTGTTTTTT

d_gene: -
v_gene: TRBV10-3
j_gene: TRBJ2-6
abundance: many
CDR3aa: CAISELPGHGTGANVLTF
CDR3nt: TGTGCCATCAGTGAGTTACCGGGACATGGAACTGGGGCCAACGTCCTGACTTTC

d_gene: TRBD2
v_gene: TRBV11-1
j_gene: TRBJ2-5
abundance: many
CDR3aa: CASSLVSVAGGFQETQYF
CDR3nt: TGTGCCAGCAGCTTAGTTTCGGTAGCGGGGGGCTTTCAAGAGACCCAGTACTTC

d_gene: TRBD1
v_gene: TRBV6-5
j_gene: TRBJ1-4
abundance: many
CDR3aa: CASSYWGRGQINEKLFF
CDR3nt: TGTGCCAGCAGTTACTGGGGTAGGGGACAGATCAATGAAAAACTGTTTTTT

d_gene: -
v_gene: TRBV28
j_gene: TRBJ1-2
abundance: -
CDR3aa: CAISPPATRYGYTF
CDR3nt: TGTGCCATTAGTCCCCCGGCCACAAGGTATGGCTACACCTTC

d_gene: -
v_gene: TRBV20-1
j_gene: TRBJ1-1
abundance: -
CDR3aa: CSARVNTEAFF
CDR3nt: TGCAGTGCTAGGGTGAACACTGAAGCTTTCTTT

d_gene: -
v_gene: TRBV29-1
j_gene: TRBJ1-5
abundance: many
CDR3aa: CSVADGGSNQPQHF
CDR3nt: TGCAGCGTTGCTGATGGGGGTAGCAATCAGCCCCAGCATTTT

d_gene: TRBD2
v_gene: TRBV6-1
j_gene: TRBJ2-1
abundance: many
CDR3aa: CASRPTSGGAYNEQFF
CDR3nt: TGTGCCAGCAGACCTACTAGCGGGGGGGCGTACAATGAGCAGTTCTTC

d_gene: -
v_gene: TRBV30
j_gene: TRBJ2-6
abundance: many
CDR3aa: CAWTGYGANVLTF
CDR3nt: TGTGCCTGGACTGGTTATGGGGCCAACGTCCTGACTTTC

d_gene: TRBD1
v_gene: TRBV28
j_gene: TRBJ1-3
abundance: few
CDR3aa: CASSPVPVQGLSGNTIYF
CDR3nt: TGTGCCAGCAGTCCTGTCCCGGTACAGGGGCTCTCTGGAAACACCATATATTTT

d_gene: -
v_gene: TRBV24-1
j_gene: TRBJ2-1
abundance: many
CDR3aa: CATSDWRTDNEQFF
CDR3nt: TGTGCCACCAGTGATTGGCGGACAGATAATGAGCAGTTCTTC

d_gene: TRBD1
v_gene: TRBV6-1
j_gene: TRBJ2-1
abundance: many
CDR3aa: CAIFAPTGQGYNEQFF
CDR3nt: TGTGCCATCTTCGCCCCGACGGGACAGGGTTACAATGAGCAGTTCTTC

d_gene: TRBD1
v_gene: TRBV7-3
j_gene: TRBJ2-5
abundance: many
CDR3aa: CASSATGEAWAQYF
CDR3nt: TGTGCCAGCAGCGCGACAGGGGAAGCGTGGGCCCAGTACTTC

d_gene: TRBD2
v_gene: TRBV7-6
j_gene: TRBJ2-5
abundance: many
CDR3aa: CASSSGLAGQETQYF
CDR3nt: TGTGCCAGCAGCTCGGGACTAGCGGGCCAAGAGACCCAGTACTTC

d_gene: -
v_gene: TRBV7-3
j_gene: TRBJ2-2
abundance: many
CDR3aa: CASSQNDGEVAGELFF
CDR3nt: TGTGCCAGCAGCCAAAACGATGGGGAGGTCGCCGGGGAGCTGTTTTTT

d_gene: -
v_gene: TRBV2
j_gene: TRBJ2-3
abundance: many
CDR3aa: CASSGGPGLGGTDTQYF
CDR3nt: TGTGCCAGCAGTGGGGGCCCCGGCCTAGGAGGCACAGATACGCAGTATTTT

d_gene: TRBD1
v_gene: TRBV11-2
j_gene: TRBJ1-4
abundance: many
CDR3aa: CASSSGTASFEKLFF
CDR3nt: TGTGCCAGCAGCTCAGGGACAGCATCTTTTGAAAAACTGTTTTTT

d_gene: TRBD1
v_gene: TRBV28
j_gene: TRBJ1-1
abundance: many
CDR3aa: CASIMTGGTNTEAFF
CDR3nt: TGTGCCAGCATTATGACAGGGGGCACTAACACTGAAGCTTTCTTT

d_gene: TRBD2
v_gene: TRBV9
j_gene: TRBJ2-3
abundance: many
CDR3aa: CASSRTSVLTDTQYF
CDR3nt: TGTGCCAGCAGCCGTACTAGCGTTCTGACAGATACGCAGTATTTT

d_gene: TRBD1
v_gene: TRBV28
j_gene: TRBJ1-2
abundance: many
CDR3aa: CASRLGTAYGYTF
CDR3nt: TGTGCCAGCAGACTCGGGACAGCATATGGCTACACCTTC

d_gene: TRBD2
v_gene: TRBV20-1
j_gene: TRBJ2-3
abundance: -
CDR3aa: CSAQAVGGATDTQYF
CDR3nt: TGCAGTGCCCAGGCGGTCGGGGGGGCGACAGATACGCAGTATTTT

d_gene: -
v_gene: TRBV15
j_gene: TRBJ2-5
abundance: many
CDR3aa: CATSRGHPQETQYF
CDR3nt: TGTGCCACCAGCCGAGGACATCCCCAAGAGACCCAGTACTTC

d_gene: -
v_gene: TRBV20-1
j_gene: TRBJ1-5
abundance: -
CDR3aa: CSASLVLVINQPQHF
CDR3nt: TGCAGTGCTAGTCTGGTCCTTGTTATAAATCAGCCCCAGCATTTT

d_gene: -
v_gene: TRBV11-1
j_gene: TRBJ2-2
abundance: -
CDR3aa: CASSLAPGPPNTGELFF
CDR3nt: TGTGCCAGCAGCTTAGCCCCGGGACCCCCGAACACCGGGGAGCTGTTTTTT

d_gene: TRBD1
v_gene: TRBV5-1
j_gene: TRBJ2-1
abundance: many
CDR3aa: CASSLDWTGGDEQFF
CDR3nt: TGCGCCAGCAGCTTGGATTGGACAGGGGGTGATGAGCAGTTCTTC

d_gene: -
v_gene: TRBV9
j_gene: TRBJ2-1
abundance: many
CDR3aa: CASSDGAGATDEQFF
CDR3nt: TGTGCCAGCAGCGACGGAGCTGGGGCCACCGATGAGCAGTTCTTC

d_gene: -
v_gene: TRBV6-5
j_gene: TRBJ1-6
abundance: few
CDR3aa: CASSYSGVNSPLHF
CDR3nt: TGTGCCAGCAGTTACAGTGGAGTCAATTCACCCCTCCACTTT

d_gene: TRBD1
v_gene: TRBV5-1
j_gene: TRBJ1-2
abundance: many
CDR3aa: CASRLGQNYGYTF
CDR3nt: TGCGCCAGCAGACTGGGACAGAACTATGGCTACACCTTC

d_gene: TRBD1
v_gene: TRBV28
j_gene: TRBJ1-2
abundance: many
CDR3aa: CASSPPRQGSDGYTF
CDR3nt: TGTGCCAGCAGTCCACCTCGACAGGGTTCGGATGGCTACACCTTC

d_gene: -
v_gene: TRBV6-1
j_gene: TRBJ1-2
abundance: many
CDR3aa: CASKFYGYTF
CDR3nt: TGTGCCAGTAAATTCTATGGCTACACCTTC

d_gene: -
v_gene: TRBV7-2
j_gene: TRBJ1-2
abundance: many
CDR3aa: CASSLYRVNYGYTF
CDR3nt: TGTGCCAGCAGCTTGTACAGGGTCAACTATGGCTACACCTTC

d_gene: TRBD1
v_gene: TRBV6-1
j_gene: TRBJ1-2
abundance: many
CDR3aa: CASSSKADRGPPNTF
CDR3nt: TGTGCCAGCAGTTCTAAGGCGGACAGGGGGCCACCCAACACCTTC

d_gene: -
v_gene: TRBV29-1
j_gene: TRBJ1-2
abundance: few
CDR3aa: CSVNKKYGYTF
CDR3nt: TGCAGCGTTAACAAAAAATATGGCTACACCTTC

d_gene: -
v_gene: TRBV5-5
j_gene: TRBJ2-7
abundance: many
CDR3aa: CASSRQSGEDKQYF
CDR3nt: TGTGCCAGCAGCCGACAATCGGGAGAGGATAAGCAGTACTTC

d_gene: -
v_gene: TRBV19
j_gene: TRBJ2-7
abundance: many
CDR3aa: CASMKLGAGAYEQYF
CDR3nt: TGTGCCAGTATGAAACTGGGCGCAGGGGCCTACGAGCAGTACTTC

d_gene: -
v_gene: TRBV7-2
j_gene: TRBJ1-1
abundance: many
CDR3aa: CASSRDSGLNTEAFF
CDR3nt: TGTGCCAGCAGCCGGGATTCGGGGCTGAACACTGAAGCTTTCTTT

d_gene: -
v_gene: TRBV6-1
j_gene: TRBJ1-5
abundance: many
CDR3aa: CASSYPNSNQPQHF
CDR3nt: TGTGCCAGCAGTTATCCTAATAGCAATCAGCCCCAGCATTTT

d_gene: -
v_gene: TRBV6-1
j_gene: TRBJ1-2
abundance: few
CDR3aa: CASSAPDRPLSNYGYTF
CDR3nt: TGTGCCAGCAGTGCCCCTGACAGGCCTCTGAGTAACTATGGCTACACCTTC

d_gene: -
v_gene: TRBV3-1
j_gene: TRBJ2-5
abundance: many
CDR3aa: CASSRRDQETQYF
CDR3nt: TGTGCCAGCAGCCGCCGGGACCAAGAGACCCAGTACTTC

d_gene: TRBD1
v_gene: TRBV24-1
j_gene: TRBJ2-1
abundance: many
CDR3aa: CATSEYRGREQFF
CDR3nt: TGTGCCACCAGTGAATACAGGGGGCGAGAGCAGTTCTTC

d_gene: TRBD2
v_gene: TRBV6-2/TRBV6-3
j_gene: TRBJ2-5
abundance: -
CDR3aa: CASLLADPMGTQYF
CDR3nt: TGTGCCAGCCTCCTAGCGGATCCAATGGGGACCCAGTACTTC

d_gene: -
v_gene: TRBV10-2
j_gene: TRBJ1-2
abundance: many
CDR3aa: CASSEGKGFNYGYTF
CDR3nt: TGCGCCAGCAGTGAGGGAAAGGGATTTAACTATGGCTACACCTTC

d_gene: -
v_gene: TRBV28
j_gene: TRBJ2-5
abundance: few
CDR3aa: CASSSWSACAFEETQYF
CDR3nt: TGTGCCAGCAGTTCCTGGTCGGCGTGTGCTTTTGAGGAGACCCAGTACTTC

d_gene: -
v_gene: TRBV12-5
j_gene: TRBJ1-1
abundance: many
CDR3aa: CASGLGQMEAFF
CDR3nt: TGTGCTAGTGGTTTGGGACAGATGGAAGCTTTCTTT

d_gene: -
v_gene: TRBV19
j_gene: TRBJ1-4
abundance: many
CDR3aa: CASSIGGTKLFF
CDR3nt: TGTGCCAGTAGTATTGGAGGGACGAAACTGTTTTTT

d_gene: -
v_gene: TRBV7-9
j_gene: TRBJ1-2
abundance: many
CDR3aa: CASSLIEGRNYGYTF
CDR3nt: TGTGCCAGCAGCTTAATCGAGGGCCGGAACTATGGCTACACCTTC

d_gene: TRBD1
v_gene: TRBV4-2
j_gene: TRBJ1-1
abundance: few
CDR3aa: CASSQTGRAEAFF
CDR3nt: TGTGCCAGCAGCCAGACAGGGAGGGCTGAAGCTTTCTTT